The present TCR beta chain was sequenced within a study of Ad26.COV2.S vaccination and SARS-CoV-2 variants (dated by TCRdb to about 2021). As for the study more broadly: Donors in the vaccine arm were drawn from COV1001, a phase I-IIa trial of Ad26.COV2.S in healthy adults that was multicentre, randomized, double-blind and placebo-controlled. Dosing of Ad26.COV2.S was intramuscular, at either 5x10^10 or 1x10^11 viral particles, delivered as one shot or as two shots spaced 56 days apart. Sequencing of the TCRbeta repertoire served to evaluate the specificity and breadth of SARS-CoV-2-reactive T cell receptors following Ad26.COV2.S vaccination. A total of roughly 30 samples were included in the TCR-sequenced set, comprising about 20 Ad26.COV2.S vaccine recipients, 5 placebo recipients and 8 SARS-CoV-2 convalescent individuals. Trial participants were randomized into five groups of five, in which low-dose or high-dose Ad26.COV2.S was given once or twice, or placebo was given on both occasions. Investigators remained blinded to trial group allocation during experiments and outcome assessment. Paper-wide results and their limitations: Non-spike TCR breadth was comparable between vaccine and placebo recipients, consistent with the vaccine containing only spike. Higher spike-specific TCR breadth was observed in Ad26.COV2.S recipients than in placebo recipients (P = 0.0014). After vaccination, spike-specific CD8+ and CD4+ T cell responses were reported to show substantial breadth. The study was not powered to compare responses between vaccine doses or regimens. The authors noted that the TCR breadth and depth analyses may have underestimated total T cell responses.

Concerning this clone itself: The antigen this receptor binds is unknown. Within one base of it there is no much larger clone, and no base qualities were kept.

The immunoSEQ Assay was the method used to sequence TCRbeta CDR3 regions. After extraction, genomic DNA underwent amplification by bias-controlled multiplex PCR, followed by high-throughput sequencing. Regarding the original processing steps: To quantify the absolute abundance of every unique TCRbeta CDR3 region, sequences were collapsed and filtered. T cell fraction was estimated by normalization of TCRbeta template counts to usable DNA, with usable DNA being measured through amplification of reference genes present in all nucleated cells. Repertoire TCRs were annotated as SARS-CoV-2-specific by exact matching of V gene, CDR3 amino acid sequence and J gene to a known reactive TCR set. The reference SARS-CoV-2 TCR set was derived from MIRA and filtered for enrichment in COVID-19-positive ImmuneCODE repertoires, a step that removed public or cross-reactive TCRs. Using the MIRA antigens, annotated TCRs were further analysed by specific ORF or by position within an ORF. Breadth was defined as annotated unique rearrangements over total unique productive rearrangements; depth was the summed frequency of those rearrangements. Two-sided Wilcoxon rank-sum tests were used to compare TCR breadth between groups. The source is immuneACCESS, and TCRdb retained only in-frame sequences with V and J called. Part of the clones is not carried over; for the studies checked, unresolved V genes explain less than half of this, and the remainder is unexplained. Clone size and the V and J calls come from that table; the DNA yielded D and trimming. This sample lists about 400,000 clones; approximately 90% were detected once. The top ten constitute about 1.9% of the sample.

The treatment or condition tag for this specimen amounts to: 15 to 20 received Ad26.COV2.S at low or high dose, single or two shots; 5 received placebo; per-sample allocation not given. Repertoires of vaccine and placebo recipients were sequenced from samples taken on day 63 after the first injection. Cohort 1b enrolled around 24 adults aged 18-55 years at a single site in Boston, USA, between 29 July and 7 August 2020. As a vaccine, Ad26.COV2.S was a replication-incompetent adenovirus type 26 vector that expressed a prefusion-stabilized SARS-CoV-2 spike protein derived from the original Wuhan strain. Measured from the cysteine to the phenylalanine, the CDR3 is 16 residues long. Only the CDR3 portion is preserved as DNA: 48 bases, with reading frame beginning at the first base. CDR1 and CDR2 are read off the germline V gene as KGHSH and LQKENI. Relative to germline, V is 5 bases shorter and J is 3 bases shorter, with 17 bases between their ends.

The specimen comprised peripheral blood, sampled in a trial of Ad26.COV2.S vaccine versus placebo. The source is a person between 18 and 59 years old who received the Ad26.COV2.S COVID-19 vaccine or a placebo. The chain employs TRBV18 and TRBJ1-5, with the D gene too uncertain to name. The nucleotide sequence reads TGTGCCAGCTCATCCAAAACCAAAGGGCCCAATCAGCCCCAGCATTTT. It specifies CASSSKTKGPNQPQHF.